Described below is a single TCR beta chain sequence and its context. Its antigen is currently unknown. The data were taken from a study of T cell responses to AZD1222 COVID-19 vaccine. Points from the study as a whole: Spike-specific TCR breadth and depth went up after people got two AZD1222 doses. In all cases, repertoires were sampled only after the peak T cell response.

The CDR3 is 16 amino acids. CDR1 SGHAT and CDR2 FQDESV come from the germline V gene (reference sequence). Trimming shortened V by 1 base and J by 3 bases, and 12 bases separated the two germline ends. Assay used: immunoSEQ multiplex PCR; TCRdb lists only in-frame clones, some missing. The repertoire includes around 140,000 clones, approximately 92% of them detected once, and 1.5% to 2% sits in the top ten. The V gene is TRBV11-1, the J gene TRBJ2-2; D assignment may be TRBD1 or TRBD2 (5 bases each). This TCR was recovered from an adult in good health. The specimen was peripheral blood, collected on day 0 of AZD1222 vaccination. The CDR3 is CASSLGRAGYTGELFF. The CDR3, as DNA: TGTGCCAGCAGCTTAGGCAGGGCGGGTTACACCGGGGAGCTGTTTTTT.